This TCR beta chain was sequenced during a study of CD8 T cells in Susac syndrome. The T cells that were sequenced for TCR beta were CD8+ and CD4+ cells from blood. In contrast to the negatively isolated CD8+ and CD4+ T cells, TEMRA cells were FACS-enriched. An input of about 0.5 to 1 ug of RNA was subjected to reverse transcription using random hexamers. TCRdb re-called the immunoSEQ multiplex PCR reads with MiXCR, one entry per CDR3 protein. Of tens of thousands of distinct CDR3 sequences in the sample, 94% were seen once. This CDR3 has 14 residues. Germline CDR1 is LGHDT and CDR2 is YNNKEL (reference sequence). The junction had 4 bases not matched to a gene; V was cut back by 1 base and J by 5 bases.

Sequenced material: CD8+ T cells from PBMCs. The receptor was derived from a human donor in good health. This chain joins TRBV3-1 and TRBJ1-1; TRBD1 agrees at 7 bases. CDR3 loop: CASSQAQQGTEAFF. CDR3 in DNA: TGTGCCAGCAGCCAAGCACAACAGGGGACTGAAGCTTTCTTT.